This T cell receptor (beta chain) was recorded in a study of blood T cell repertoires in COVID-19. V was trimmed by 7 bases and J by 8 bases, leaving 15 bases between them. CDR3 size: 13 residues. TCRdb's copy holds only in-frame clones and misses some; the assay was immunoSEQ multiplex PCR. The sample holds 140,000 or so clones, roughly nine tenths seen once. What was sequenced was peripheral blood. This chain uses TRBV12-3 or TRBV12-4 with TRBJ1-5; weak D call: TRBD1 (5 bases). This sequence originates from a human donor in a cohort sampled during active COVID-19. The CDR3 is CASTEGLGEPQHF. The CDR3 nucleotides are TGTGCCAGCACCGAAGGATTAGGGGAGCCCCAGCATTTT.